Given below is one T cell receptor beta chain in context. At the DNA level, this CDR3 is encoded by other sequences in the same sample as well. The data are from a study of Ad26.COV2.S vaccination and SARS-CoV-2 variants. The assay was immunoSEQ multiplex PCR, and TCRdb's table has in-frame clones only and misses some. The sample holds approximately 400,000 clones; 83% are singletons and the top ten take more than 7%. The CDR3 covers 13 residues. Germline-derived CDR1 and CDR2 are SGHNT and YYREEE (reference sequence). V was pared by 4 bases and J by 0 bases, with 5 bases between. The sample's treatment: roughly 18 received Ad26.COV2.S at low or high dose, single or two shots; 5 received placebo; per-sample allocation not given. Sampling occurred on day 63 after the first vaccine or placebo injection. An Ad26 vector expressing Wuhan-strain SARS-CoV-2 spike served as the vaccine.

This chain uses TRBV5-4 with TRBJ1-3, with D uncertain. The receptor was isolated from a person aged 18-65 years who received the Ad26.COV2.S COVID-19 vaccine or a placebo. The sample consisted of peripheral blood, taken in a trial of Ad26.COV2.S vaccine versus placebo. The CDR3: CASSPRSGNTIYF. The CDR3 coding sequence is TGTGCCAGCAGCCCGCGCTCTGGAAACACCATATATTTT. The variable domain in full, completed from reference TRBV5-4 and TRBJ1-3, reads ETGVTQSPTHLIKTRGQQVTLRCSSQSGHNTVSWYQQALGQGPQFIFQYYREEENGRGNFPPRFSGLQFPNYSSELNVNALELDDSALYLCASSPRSGNTIYFGEGSWLTVV.